This TCR beta chain stems from a study of shared clonotypes between healthy human individuals. Regarding the study as a whole: Relative to their counterparts shared across all four donors, non-shared clonotypes exhibited diminished generation probabilities.

With respect to this clone: No antigen is known for it.

Clones were sequenced by immunoSEQ multiplex PCR, and TCRdb holds only the in-frame ones, with some missing. Among 980,000 or so clones listed, over 75% were seen once. A CD45RA+ naive subset and a CD45RA-negative memory subset were split from CD4+ cells. This TCR came from a man aged 18-30 years in good health. Sequencing input: memory CD4+ T cells sorted from blood. The subset here: CD45RA-negative fraction.

Here the CDR3 DNA reads TGTGCCAGCAGTAAACAGGGGGCGTACTACGAGCAGTACTTC. This gives the protein CASSKQGAYYEQYF. J is TRBJ2-7 and V is TRBV2; 9 bases align to TRBD1. This CDR3 is 14 amino acids long. Unmatched junction bases numbered 5, after V lost 5 bases and J lost 3 bases. Germline V gives CDR1 SNHLY, CDR2 FYNNEI.